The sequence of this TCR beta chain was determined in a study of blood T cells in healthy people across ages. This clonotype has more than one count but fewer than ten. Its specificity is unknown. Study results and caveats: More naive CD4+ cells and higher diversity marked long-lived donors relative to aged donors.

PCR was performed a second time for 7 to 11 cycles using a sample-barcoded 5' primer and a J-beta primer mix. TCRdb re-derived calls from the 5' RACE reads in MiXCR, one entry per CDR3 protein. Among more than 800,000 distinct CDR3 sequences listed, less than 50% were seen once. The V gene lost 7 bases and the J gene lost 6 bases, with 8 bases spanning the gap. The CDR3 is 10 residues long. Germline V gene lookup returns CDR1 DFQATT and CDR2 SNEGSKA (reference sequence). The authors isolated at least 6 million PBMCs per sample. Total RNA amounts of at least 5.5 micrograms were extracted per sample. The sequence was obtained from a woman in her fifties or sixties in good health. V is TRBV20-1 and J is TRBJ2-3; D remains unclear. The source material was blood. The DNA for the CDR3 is TGCAGTGTACCGGCGGATACGCAGTATTTT. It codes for CSVPADTQYF.